A selection of T cell receptor beta chains follows, all from one sample in a study of long-term antiretroviral therapy in people with HIV. Using immunoSEQ multiplex PCR, the repertoire was profiled, and TCRdb retains in-frame clones only, with some absent. The sample consists of more than 25,000 clones, more than 80% of them appearing once. The sequencing used unsorted PBMCs, collected 3.2 years before starting antiretroviral therapy. The receptor set was obtained from a man aged 45 to 65 with HIV. CDR3s include the opening cysteine and the closing phenylalanine or tryptophan. A D gene is named only where the DNA matches it firmly. Rows may omit the clone size; those that give it use once, few, many or a size class.

v_call	j_call	clone_size	d_call	cdr3_aa	cdr3_nt
TRBV30	TRBJ1-5	once	-	CAWSSHKRGPSNQPQHF	TGTGCCTGGAGTTCCCACAAGCGAGGGCCTAGCAATCAGCCCCAGCATTTT
TRBV6-5	TRBJ1-5	-	-	CAEQEGQPQHF	TGTGCCGAACAGGAGGGTCAGCCCCAGCATTTT
TRBV10-3	TRBJ1-1	-	-	CAISANINTEAFF	TGTGCCATCAGTGCCAACATTAACACTGAAGCTTTCTTT
TRBV19	TRBJ1-5	-	TRBD1	CASSIMTGDGQPQHF	TGTGCCAGTAGTATCATGACAGGGGACGGTCAGCCCCAGCATTTT
TRBV14	TRBJ2-5	-	TRBD1	CASSLGVTGEETQYF	TGTGCCAGCAGCCTGGGGGTAACAGGGGAAGAGACCCAGTACTTC
TRBV6-5	TRBJ1-5	once	-	CASSYSHYSNQPQHF	TGTGCCAGCAGTTACTCGCATTATAGCAATCAGCCCCAGCATTTT
TRBV7-9	TRBJ1-2	-	-	CASSTEYGYTF	TGTGCCAGCAGCACAGAGTATGGCTACACCTTC
TRBV9	TRBJ2-2	-	TRBD2	CASSVATLAENTGELFF	TGTGCCAGCAGCGTAGCTACGCTAGCGGAGAACACCGGGGAGCTGTTTTTT
TRBV6-5	TRBJ1-2	-	-	CASSYTGVGIYGYTF	TGTGCCAGCAGTTACACTGGGGTAGGGATCTATGGCTACACCTTC
TRBV15	TRBJ2-1	once	TRBD2	CATSRTSGRDNEQFF	TGTGCCACCAGCCGTACTAGCGGGAGGGACAATGAGCAGTTCTTC
TRBV30	TRBJ2-7	-	-	CAWSVRAGGVYEQYF	TGTGCCTGGAGTGTACGGGCAGGGGGGGTCTACGAGCAGTACTTC
TRBV9	TRBJ2-1	once	TRBD2	CASSTRLSGDAYNEQFF	TGTGCCAGCAGCACCCGATTGAGCGGGGACGCCTACAATGAGCAGTTCTTC
TRBV9	TRBJ2-1	-	TRBD2	CASSVGSGGAYNEQFF	TGTGCCAGCAGCGTTGGTAGCGGGGGGGCCTACAATGAGCAGTTCTTC
TRBV10-2	TRBJ1-1	-	-	CASRRTQVAEAFF	TGCGCCAGCAGGAGAACTCAAGTAGCTGAAGCTTTCTTT
TRBV5-6	TRBJ1-1	-	TRBD1	CASSSYRDRGVNTEAFF	TGTGCCAGCAGCTCCTACCGGGACAGGGGGGTGAACACTGAAGCTTTCTTT
TRBV2	TRBJ1-2	-	-	CASSEGTRGSGYTF	TGTGCCAGCAGTGAAGGTACCAGGGGAAGTGGCTACACCTTC
TRBV29-1	TRBJ2-7	-	-	CSVPSPTSYEQYF	TGCAGCGTCCCCAGCCCGACTAGCTACGAGCAGTACTTC
TRBV30	TRBJ2-1	-	TRBD2	CAWITGGAGEQFF	TGTGCCTGGATAACGGGAGGGGCAGGTGAGCAGTTCTTC
TRBV18	TRBJ1-1	-	TRBD1	CASSPPTGKAGGTEAFF	TGTGCCAGCTCACCACCGACAGGTAAAGCAGGGGGCACTGAAGCTTTCTTT
TRBV25-1	TRBJ1-1	-	-	CASGSIQTDTEAFF	TGTGCCAGCGGCTCAATTCAAACGGACACTGAAGCTTTCTTT
TRBV19	TRBJ2-7	-	TRBD2	CATKMLLTSAYEQYF	TGTGCCACTAAAATGTTGCTCACTAGCGCCTACGAGCAGTACTTC
TRBV7-2	TRBJ2-7	-	-	CASTLGVKGPYEQYF	TGTGCCAGCACCTTGGGAGTGAAGGGGCCCTACGAGCAGTACTTC
TRBV19	TRBJ1-4	-	-	CASSIWVRGPNEKLFF	TGTGCCAGTAGTATCTGGGTCCGGGGACCTAATGAAAAACTGTTTTTT
TRBV7-2	TRBJ2-7	-	TRBD1	CASSPRRDRAYEQYF	TGTGCCAGCAGCCCACGTCGGGACAGGGCCTACGAGCAGTACTTC
TRBV7-2	TRBJ1-2	-	-	CASSLGINYGYTF	TGTGCCAGCAGCTTAGGGATTAACTATGGCTACACCTTC
TRBV9	TRBJ2-3	-	-	CASSAPVGFDTDTQYF	TGTGCCAGCAGCGCCCCCGTAGGGTTTGACACAGATACGCAGTATTTT
TRBV11-3	TRBJ2-5	-	-	CASSPRQGGPMTQYF	TGTGCCAGCAGCCCCCGGCAGGGCGGCCCCATGACCCAGTACTTC
TRBV10-3	TRBJ2-2	-	-	CAIRTGTNTGELFF	TGTGCCATCAGGACAGGAACGAACACCGGGGAGCTGTTTTTT
TRBV2	TRBJ2-7	-	-	CASSPKSYEQYF	TGTGCCAGCAGTCCTAAATCCTACGAGCAGTACTTC
TRBV7-2	TRBJ2-3	-	TRBD2	CASSLVSGIITDTQYF	TGTGCCAGCAGCTTAGTCAGCGGGATTATCACAGATACGCAGTATTTT
TRBV30	TRBJ2-3	-	TRBD2	CAISGGVSTDTQYF	TGTGCCATTAGCGGGGGGGTATCGACAGATACGCAGTATTTT
TRBV19	TRBJ1-4	once	-	CASSSSRVSRRVEKLFF	TGTGCCAGTAGTTCTTCAAGGGTTTCACGGCGGGTTGAAAAACTGTTTTTT
TRBV20-1	TRBJ2-4	-	-	CSARAKNIQYF	TGCAGTGCCCGCGCCAAAAACATTCAGTACTTC
TRBV5-1	TRBJ1-1	-	TRBD1	CASSLETGTNTEAFF	TGCGCCAGCAGCTTGGAGACAGGGACGAACACTGAAGCTTTCTTT
TRBV5-6	TRBJ1-2	once	TRBD1	CASSFRDRGHIYYGYTF	TGTGCCAGCAGCTTCCGGGACAGGGGGCATATTTACTATGGCTACACCTTC
TRBV29-1	TRBJ2-5	-	-	CSAVTHRVETQYF	TGCAGCGCTGTAACCCACCGGGTAGAGACCCAGTACTTC
TRBV10-1	TRBJ1-1	-	-	CASSEPGTEAFF	TGCGCCAGCAGTGAGCCAGGTACTGAAGCTTTCTTT
TRBV6-5	TRBJ2-7	-	TRBD2	CASSIQREVAYEQYF	TGTGCCAGCAGTATTCAGCGGGAGGTTGCCTACGAGCAGTACTTC
TRBV11-1	TRBJ2-5	-	-	CASSLARDVQETQYF	TGTGCCAGCAGCTTAGCGCGGGATGTCCAAGAGACCCAGTACTTC
TRBV5-6	TRBJ2-7	-	-	CASSLEISSEIYEQYF	TGTGCCAGCAGCTTGGAAATATCTAGCGAGATCTACGAGCAGTACTTC
TRBV4-2	TRBJ1-2	few	TRBD1	CASSSPGQEFGYTF	TGTGCCAGCAGCTCACCGGGACAGGAGTTTGGCTACACCTTC
TRBV7-2	TRBJ2-3	-	TRBD1	CASSLGQGTDTQYF	TGTGCCAGCAGCTTAGGACAGGGGACCGATACGCAGTATTTT
TRBV9	TRBJ2-5	-	-	CASSVGEGVYGETQYF	TGTGCCAGCAGCGTAGGAGAAGGGGTGTATGGAGAGACCCAGTACTTC
TRBV2	TRBJ2-1	-	-	CASKDNPYNEQFF	TGTGCCAGCAAGGACAATCCCTACAATGAGCAGTTCTTC
TRBV10-3	TRBJ1-2	-	-	CAITGDRSNYGYTF	TGTGCCATCACTGGCGACAGGTCTAACTATGGCTACACCTTC
TRBV7-2	TRBJ2-2	medium-sized	-	CASSLAGYYTGELFF	TGTGCCAGCAGCTTAGCGGGCTACTACACCGGGGAGCTGTTTTTT
TRBV2	TRBJ2-1	-	-	CASSGDLYNEQFF	TGTGCCAGCAGTGGGGACTTGTACAATGAGCAGTTCTTC
TRBV5-6	TRBJ1-5	-	-	CASSFGQSNQPQHF	TGTGCCAGCAGCTTCGGCCAGTCGAATCAGCCCCAGCATTTT
TRBV7-6	TRBJ2-1	-	-	CASSPSRAEQFF	TGTGCCAGCAGCCCGAGTAGAGCAGAGCAGTTCTTC
TRBV30	TRBJ2-5	-	-	CAWSLQETQYF	TGTGCCTGGAGTCTCCAAGAGACCCAGTACTTC
TRBV7-2	TRBJ1-2	-	-	CASSLNGGDGYTF	TGTGCCAGCAGCTTAAATGGGGGGGATGGCTACACCTTC
TRBV5-1	TRBJ1-1	-	-	CASSLDPGIMNTEAFF	TGCGCCAGCAGCTTGGACCCAGGGATCATGAACACTGAAGCTTTCTTT
TRBV7-2	TRBJ1-1	-	TRBD1	CASSLRQGNLGGYTEAFF	TGTGCCAGCAGCCTTCGACAGGGGAATTTGGGCGGGTACACTGAAGCTTTCTTT
TRBV9	TRBJ2-2	-	TRBD2	CASSGLAGPGELFF	TGTGCCAGCAGCGGGCTAGCGGGACCCGGGGAGCTGTTTTTT
TRBV10-2	TRBJ2-1	-	TRBD2	CASSDPSGYNEQFF	TGCGCCAGCAGTGACCCTAGCGGGTACAATGAGCAGTTCTTC
TRBV27	TRBJ1-2	-	-	CASTTWTGQGYTF	TGTGCCAGCACCACCTGGACGGGACAAGGCTACACCTTC
TRBV7-2	TRBJ2-3	-	-	CASSPQTGWTDTQYF	TGTGCCAGCAGCCCTCAAACAGGGTGGACAGATACGCAGTATTTT
TRBV5-8	TRBJ2-6	once	-	CASSLDTGSSGANVLTF	TGTGCCAGCAGCTTGGACACCGGATCGTCTGGGGCCAACGTCCTGACTTTC
TRBV9	TRBJ1-5	-	-	CASSSGGQPQHF	TGTGCCAGCAGCTCCGGGGGTCAGCCCCAGCATTTT